A single sample gave rise to the 13 T cell receptor beta chains below, sequenced in a study of T cell repertoires in cytomegalovirus infection. From the reads, TCRdb called clonotypes with MiXCR, one entry per CDR3 protein. The sample has roughly 120,000 distinct CDR3 sequences, around 30% seen once; the top ten hold roughly two fifths. For these receptors, no antigen is known. The input for sequencing was CD8+ T cells from cultured PBMCs, taken from culture after CMV antigen stimulation. The receptors stem from a human donor in good health (CMV status not recorded). Some clones in this sample may be carry-over from other donors' samples.

The table lists this clonotype with a few counts. This chain uses TRBV6-5 with TRBJ2-1; D not resolved. The CDR3 is 16 residues long. The V end was cut by 6 bases, the J end by 0 bases, with 15 bases between. Germline-derived CDR1 and CDR2 are MNHEY and SVGAGI. As DNA, the CDR3 is TGTGCCAGCAGACCCCAGACGGAAAGCTCCTACAATGAGCAGTTCTTC. Amino acids: CASRPQTESSYNEQFF.

CDR3 protein: CASSYSGQGNDEQYF. The DNA for the CDR3 is TGTGCCAGCAGTTACTCGGGACAGGGGAACGACGAGCAGTACTTC. J is TRBJ2-7 and V is TRBV6-6, with 10 bases that match TRBD1. CDR1 MNHNY and CDR2 SVGAGI come from the germline V gene (reference sequence). Trimming took 0 bases from V and 5 from J; bases not matched to a gene: 4. CDR3 length: 15 residues.

The chain has TRBV4-1 and TRBJ2-5, with D perhaps matching TRBD1 (6 bases). This CDR3 contains 13 residues. Deletions cut 3 bases from V and 3 bases from J, with 8 bases between. In germline, CDR1 is MGHRA, CDR2 YSYEKL. Here the CDR3 reads CASSHPGEETQYF. As DNA, the CDR3 is TGCGCCAGCAGCCATCCAGGGGAAGAGACCCAGTACTTC.

The V call is TRBV12-3 or TRBV12-4, the J call TRBJ2-1; no firm D call. The CDR3 loop spans 14 amino acids. V was trimmed by 0 bases and J by 3 bases, leaving 6 bases between them. CDR3 in DNA: TGTGCCAGCAGTTTAGCGCCCAGCTACAATGAGCAGTTCTTC. It translates to CASSLAPSYNEQFF.

The sample holds a few counts of this clonotype. The rearrangement links TRBV12-3 or TRBV12-4 to TRBJ2-7, with TRBD2 identical over 7 bases. CDR3 length: 15 residues. V shed 3 bases, J shed 2 bases, and the junction held 7 bases outside the gene matches. Written as DNA, the CDR3 is TGTGCCAGCAGTTTTTGGGGGGGGGAGACCTACGAGCAGTACTTC. This translates into CASSFWGGETYEQYF.

In its sample, this clonotype was seen a few times. The V call is TRBV29-1, the J call TRBJ2-7, with D perhaps TRBD1 (5 bases). The V end was cut by 4 bases, the J end by 6 bases, with 10 bases between. Germline-derived CDR1 and CDR2 are SQVTM and ANQGSEA. CDR3 length: 11 residues. CDR3 coding DNA: TGCAGCGTTGGGACATGGGTCGAGCAGTACTTC. This translates into CSVGTWVEQYF.

Concerning this clonotype itself: A much larger clone differs by one base, so this may be a read error. The rearrangement links TRBV7-9 to TRBJ2-1; 9 nucleotides line up with TRBD2. Germline CDR1 SEHNR, CDR2 FQNEAQ (reference sequence). The CDR3 sequence is 15 residues long. The CDR3 spells CASSLASGVYNEEFF. The CDR3 region has the DNA TGTGCCAGCAGCTTGGCTAGCGGGGTTTACAATGAGGAGTTCTTC.

This clonotype was recorded many times. The J gene is TRBJ2-2, the V gene TRBV7-2; the D gene is possibly TRBD2 (6 bases). This CDR3 has 20 residues. The V end was cut by 1 base, the J end by 0 bases, with 21 bases between. Germline CDR1 reads SGHTA; CDR2 reads FQGNSA. The CDR3 DNA reads as TGTGCCAGCAGCTTAGTAATGCGGGGCGCATACCGAGCGAACACCGGGGAGCTGTTTTTT. Amino acids: CASSLVMRGAYRANTGELFF.

V is TRBV7-8 and J is TRBJ2-5; D possibly corresponds to TRBD2 (5 bases). The germline V and J ends were trimmed by 7 bases and 5 bases, with 17 bases remaining between them. CDR3 size: 14 residues. The germline gives CDR1 SGHVS, CDR2 FQNEAQ. The CDR3 loop reads CASTEGRLPETQYF. CDR3 nucleotide sequence: TGTGCCAGCACCGAGGGCCGACTCCCCGAGACCCAGTACTTC.

The chain is built from TRBV27 and TRBJ2-1; no definite D call. V lost 1 base and J lost 0, with 10 bases in between. The germline V gene encodes CDR1 MNHEY and CDR2 SMNVEV (reference sequence). The CDR3 is 16 residues long. DNA for the CDR3: TGTGCCAGCAGTTTATATCCGGAGAGCTCCTACAATGAGCAGTTCTTC. Encoded protein: CASSLYPESSYNEQFF.

This chain links TRBV28 with TRBJ2-1; 9 nucleotides line up with TRBD2. CDR3 size: 15 residues. Germline values: CDR1 MDHEN, CDR2 SYDVKM. V lost 6 bases, J lost 0 bases, and 3 bases stayed unmatched. The CDR3 sequence: CASSPSGTSYNEQFF. The CDR3 DNA sequence: TGTGCCAGCAGCCCTAGCGGGACCTCCTACAATGAGCAGTTCTTC.

This clonotype has a count of ten or more. V gene TRBV4-1 combines with J gene TRBJ2-6; 7 positions match TRBD1. This CDR3 is 14 amino acids long. Germline V CDR1 and CDR2: MGHRA, YSYEKL. J was trimmed by 4 bases and V by 4 bases; bases with no gene match: 1. In DNA form, the CDR3 reads TGCGCCAGCAGCCGGGACAGCGGGGCCAACGTCCTGACTTTC. It yields the protein CASSRDSGANVLTF.

The chain employs TRBV29-1 and TRBJ1-1; D uncertain. The CDR3 is made up of 12 amino acids. Trimming pared 2 bases from V and 1 base from J, leaving 5 bases between. Germline CDR1 SQVTM, CDR2 ANQGSEA. CDR3 protein: CSVEQKNTEAFF. For the CDR3, the DNA is TGCAGCGTTGAACAAAAGAACACTGAAGCTTTCTTT.